This passage covers 26 T cell receptor beta chains from one sample sequenced in a study of early T cells in non-severe SARS-CoV-2 infection. MiXCR, run by TCRdb on the 5' RACE reads, gives a single entry per CDR3 protein. The table shows fewer than 80,000 distinct CDR3 sequences, with around 11% occurring only once. The sample consisted of whole blood, taken at baseline. These receptors were obtained from an adult who was a healthcare worker with PCR-confirmed SARS-CoV-2 infection or an uninfected control (not recorded which).

This clonotype was counted between two and nine times. The gene calls are TRBV7-8 and TRBJ2-7; D remains ambiguous. The length of the CDR3 is 14 residues. Germline-derived CDR1 and CDR2 are SGHVS and FQNEAQ. V lost 1 base to trimming and J lost 7 bases, with 14 bases between them. The CDR3 protein is CASSLVASSREQYF. The CDR3 nucleotides read TGTGCCAGCAGCTTAGTGGCCTCCTCGCGGGAGCAGTACTTC. Looking up the rest from reference TRBV7-8 and TRBJ2-7 gives the full variable domain: GAGVSQSPRYKVAKRGQDVALRCDPISGHVSLFWYQQALGQGPEFLTYFQNEAQLDKSGLPSDRFFAERPEGSVSTLKIQRTQQEDSAVYLCASSLVASSREQYFGPGTRLTVT.

This clonotype showed up just a few times. This sequence joins TRBV7-2 and TRBJ1-5, with a weak D call TRBD1 (6 bases). The CDR3 sequence is 15 residues long. CDR1 and CDR2 (germline): SGHTA, FQGNSA. V lost 5 bases, J lost 4 bases, and 15 bases lay in between. The CDR3 DNA reads as TGTGCCAGCAGCCCCCCCGGCAGGGGAAATCAGCCCCAGCATTTT. It is translated as CASSPPGRGNQPQHF.

CDR3 region: CAISEVRGGQETQYF. The CDR3 DNA reads as TGTGCCATCAGTGAGGTCAGGGGTGGCCAAGAGACCCAGTACTTC. V is TRBV10-3 and J is TRBJ2-5, with D perhaps TRBD1 (6 bases). V was cut by 2 bases and J by 1 base, with 11 bases left in between. Germline V gene sequence: CDR1 ENHRY, CDR2 SYGVKD. The CDR3 is 15 amino acids.

Only a few counts were recorded for this clonotype. The chain has TRBV5-4 and TRBJ1-2; D may be TRBD1 (5 bases). CDR1 and CDR2 from the germline V gene are SGHNT and YYREEE (reference sequence). The CDR3 is 15 amino acids. V lost 4 bases to trimming and J lost 4 bases, with 17 bases between them. CDR3 sequence (DNA): TGTGCCAGCAGCCGTCTCGACAGCGCGATCTATGGCTACACCTTC. Translation gives CASSRLDSAIYGYTF.

The chain joins TRBV7-2 to TRBJ2-5; D remains ambiguous. V lost 4 bases, J lost 4 bases, and 4 bases lay in between. This CDR3 spans 11 amino acids. CDR1 is SGHTA, CDR2 FQGNSA, per germline. CDR3 residues: CASSSIETQYF. CDR3 nucleotide sequence: TGTGCCAGCAGCTCCATAGAGACCCAGTACTTC. The variable domain in full, completed from reference TRBV7-2 and TRBJ2-5, reads GAGVSQSPSNKVTEKGKDVELRCDPISGHTALYWYRQSLGQGLEFLIYFQGNSAPDKSGLPSDRFSAERTGGSVSTLTIQRTQQEDSAVYLCASSSIETQYFGPGTRLLVL.

The sample holds a few counts of this clonotype. The chain uses TRBV5-1 and TRBJ2-7; D gene uncertain. Trimming took off 0 bases at V and 5 bases at J, with 15 bases between the two ends. The CDR3 runs to 15 residues. Per germline, CDR1 SGHRS and CDR2 YFSETQ. The CDR3 bases are TGCGCCAGCAGCTTGGGGGCAGGTAATATCGACGAGCAGTACTTC. Translating it yields CASSLGAGNIDEQYF.

The table lists this clonotype with a few counts. This sequence joins TRBV5-5 and TRBJ1-5; the D is unclear. The CDR3 extends over 14 amino acids. The germline V gene encodes CDR1 SGHKS and CDR2 YYEKEE (reference sequence). With 4 bases removed from V and 6 bases from J, the gap between germline ends came to 14 bases. CDR3 bases: TGTGCCAGCAGCCCTGGAAAGTTCACTCAGCCCCAGCATTTT. It translates to CASSPGKFTQPQHF.

The chain joins TRBV20-1 to TRBJ2-5; 10 bases match TRBD2. Trimming removed 4 bases from V and 4 bases from J; junction bases left unmatched: 9. Germline CDR1 DFQATT, CDR2 SNEGSKA (reference sequence). The CDR3 extends over 15 amino acids. The CDR3 bases are TGCAGTGCTACCCCTTTAGCGGGGGGAGGAGAGACCCAGTACTTC. Protein sequence: CSATPLAGGGETQYF.

This chain joins TRBV20-1 and TRBJ2-3, with TRBD2 identical over 13 bases. Per germline, CDR1 DFQATT and CDR2 SNEGSKA (reference sequence). The CDR3 is 14 amino acids. Trimming at V came to 4 bases and at J to 6 bases, leaving 4 bases not matched to a gene. This chain's CDR3 is CSATGTSGVDTQYF. In DNA form, the CDR3 reads TGCAGTGCTACCGGGACTAGCGGGGTGGATACGCAGTATTTT.

The chain uses TRBV9 and TRBJ1-4, with D unresolved. The V end was cut by 3 bases, the J end by 4 bases, with 10 bases between. Germline V gives CDR1 SGDLS, CDR2 YYNGEE. The CDR3 is 14 amino acids. The CDR3 region has the DNA TGTGCCAGCAGCGGCGGACTCAGTAATGAAAAACTGTTTTTT. Translating it yields CASSGGLSNEKLFF.

The chain uses TRBV20-1 and TRBJ1-5; perhaps TRBD1 as D (5 bases). This CDR3 has 15 residues. CDR1 and CDR2 (germline): DFQATT, SNEGSKA (reference sequence). V lost 0 bases, J lost 3 bases, and 12 bases lay in between. Here the CDR3 DNA reads TGCAGTGCTAGAGATCTTGACAGCTTCAATCAGCCCCAGCATTTT. The encoded protein is CSARDLDSFNQPQHF.

This clonotype was recorded at least ten times. The J gene is TRBJ2-1, the V gene TRBV20-1; 10 bases are a match to TRBD2. Germline values: CDR1 DFQATT, CDR2 SNEGSKA (reference sequence). CDR3 length equals 15 residues. V lost 5 bases, J lost 1 base, and 5 bases stayed unmatched. CDR3 DNA: TGCAGTGCTCAACGACTAGCGGGTTCCTACAATGAGCAGTTCTTC. Encoded protein: CSAQRLAGSYNEQFF.

In its sample, this clonotype was seen a few times. The CDR3 region has the DNA TGTGCCAGCAGTCGAACAGGGTCTCACCACGAGCAGTACTTC. Its translation: CASSRTGSHHEQYF. V usage is TRBV6-5 and J usage is TRBJ2-7, with D perhaps matching TRBD1 (6 bases). Deletions cut 5 bases from V and 5 bases from J, with 16 bases between. Per germline, CDR1 MNHEY and CDR2 SVGAGI. CDR3 length: 14 amino acids.

At least ten counts were recorded for this clonotype. The DNA for the CDR3 is TGTGCCAGCAGTGAAATAGAAGGGGCCCAAGAGACCCAGTACTTC. This codes for CASSEIEGAQETQYF. The rearrangement links TRBV6-1 to TRBJ2-5, with D tentatively TRBD1 (5 bases). V shed 2 bases and J shed 1 base, with 11 bases lying between them. The CDR3 spans 15 residues. The germline CDR1 and CDR2 sequences are MNHNS and SASEGT.

The table lists this clonotype with a few counts. This chain joins TRBV7-3 and TRBJ2-3, with 7 bases lining up with TRBD2. The germline V gene has CDR1 SGHTA and CDR2 FQGTGA. There are 15 residues in the CDR3. V gave up 2 bases and J gave up 3 bases; unmatched junction bases: 5. The DNA of the CDR3 is TGTGCCAGCAGCTTACTAGCGGCCAAGACAGATACGCAGTATTTT. It translates to CASSLLAAKTDTQYF.

The sample holds a few counts of this clonotype. The V and J genes are TRBV7-2 and TRBJ1-3; TRBD1 aligns across 7 bases. Trimming removed 5 bases from V and 0 bases from J; junction bases left unmatched: 10. This CDR3 is 17 amino acids long. Germline values: CDR1 SGHTA, CDR2 FQGNSA. The CDR3: CASSVTGPPISGNTIYF. The CDR3 DNA reads as TGTGCCAGCAGCGTGACAGGGCCGCCTATCTCTGGAAACACCATATATTTT.

The J gene is TRBJ2-7, the V gene TRBV29-1; perhaps TRBD1 as D (5 bases). The CDR3 spans 12 residues. Germline values: CDR1 SQVTM, CDR2 ANQGSEA. V lost 6 bases and J lost 0, with 9 bases in between. The CDR3 nucleotides read TGCAGCGTGTGGACATCCTCCTACGAGCAGTACTTC. It specifies CSVWTSSYEQYF.

The chain combines TRBV28 with TRBJ2-5; 12 bases align to TRBD2. V shed 5 bases and J 2 bases; nucleotides not matched to a gene: 9. Germline V lookup: CDR1 MDHEN, CDR2 SYDVKM. The CDR3 is 17 amino acids. CDR3 nucleotide sequence: TGTGCCAGCAGTACCATGACTAGCGGGGGTGGGCAAGAGACCCAGTACTTC. Translated: CASSTMTSGGGQETQYF.

This clonotype turned up a few times. V gene TRBV20-1 combines with J gene TRBJ1-1; tentative D call: TRBD1 (5 bases). The CDR3 is 15 residues long. V lost 2 bases to trimming and J lost 4 bases, with 17 bases between them. Germline V CDR1 and CDR2: DFQATT, SNEGSKA (reference sequence). CDR3 nucleotide sequence: TGCAGTGCTAGACCAGGTTTGGGGGTGGGCACTGAAGCTTTCTTT. This gives the protein CSARPGLGVGTEAFF.

This clonotype was seen many times. The gene calls are TRBV5-4 and TRBJ2-7, with D unclear. In germline, CDR1 is SGHNT, CDR2 YYREEE (reference sequence). The V gene lost 4 bases and the J gene lost 7 bases, with 12 bases spanning the gap. The length of the CDR3 is 12 residues. The CDR3 here is CASSEDVREQYF. In nucleotides, the CDR3 is TGTGCCAGCAGCGAGGACGTTCGTGAGCAGTACTTC.

Ten or more counts support this clonotype. The chain couples TRBV29-1 to TRBJ2-7; D is perhaps TRBD2 (6 bases). V was trimmed by 0 bases and J by 4 bases, leaving 13 bases between them. Per the germline V gene, CDR1 is SQVTM and CDR2 is ANQGSEA. This CDR3 is 14 amino acids long. The CDR3 sequence: CSVEETSGPYEQYF. CDR3 nucleotide sequence: TGCAGCGTTGAAGAAACCAGCGGGCCTTACGAGCAGTACTTC.

The chain is built from TRBV28 and TRBJ1-2; 7 nucleotides match TRBD1. This CDR3 has 15 residues. The V gene's germline CDR1 is MDHEN and CDR2 SYDVKM. V lost 4 bases and J lost 4; bases outside the gene matches: 9. The CDR3 DNA is TGTGCCAGCAGTTCGCAGGGGGATCGATTCTATGGCTACACCTTC. Amino acid sequence: CASSSQGDRFYGYTF.

The gene calls are TRBV3-1 and TRBJ2-7, with unresolved D. The germline V and J ends were trimmed by 4 bases and 1 base, with 11 bases remaining between them. Germline values: CDR1 LGHDT, CDR2 YNNKEL (reference sequence). This CDR3 region has 14 residues. In nucleotides, the CDR3 is TGTGCCAGCAGCCTCCCGGGTCTGTCCTACGAGCAGTACTTC. It specifies CASSLPGLSYEQYF.

This clonotype was detected ten times or more. V usage is TRBV20-1 and J usage is TRBJ2-3, with TRBD2 as a possible D gene (6 bases). Trimming stripped 0 bases from V and 3 bases from J, with 13 bases between. This CDR3 is 15 amino acids long. Germline-derived CDR1 and CDR2 are DFQATT and SNEGSKA (reference sequence). The CDR3 region is CSARETSRVTDTQYF. CDR3 in DNA: TGCAGTGCTAGAGAAACTAGCCGGGTGACAGATACGCAGTATTTT.

This clonotype was observed a handful of times. The J gene is TRBJ2-3, the V gene TRBV5-1, with D possibly being TRBD1 (6 bases). Germline CDR1 SGHRS, CDR2 YFSETQ. The CDR3 extends over 15 amino acids. V lost 7 bases, J lost 4 bases, and 19 bases lay in between. The CDR3 reads CASHSGTPKPDTQYF. CDR3 bases: TGCGCCAGCCATTCCGGGACACCAAAACCAGATACGCAGTATTTT. Full variable domain (rest looked up from reference TRBV5-1 and TRBJ2-3): KAGVTQTPRYLIKTRGQQVTLSCSPISGHRSVSWYQQTPGQGLQFLFEYFSETQRNKGNFPGRFSGRQFSNSRSEMNVSTLELGDSALYLCASHSGTPKPDTQYFGPGTRLTVL.

In its sample, this clonotype was seen a few times. The V gene is TRBV20-1, the J gene TRBJ2-3; TRBD2 matches at 12 bases. The junction had 10 bases not matched to a gene; V was cut back by 0 bases and J by 3 bases. Germline CDR1 reads DFQATT; CDR2 reads SNEGSKA (reference sequence). This CDR3 region has 18 residues. CDR3 in amino acids: CSARDPSGGAAWTDTQYF. Written as DNA, the CDR3 is TGCAGTGCTAGAGATCCTAGCGGGGGGGCGGCCTGGACAGATACGCAGTATTTT.